Listed below are T cell receptor beta chains from one sample, sequenced in a study of blood T cell repertoires in COVID-19. Data came from immunoSEQ multiplex PCR; TCRdb stores just in-frame clones and leaves some out. This table has about 81,000 clones, 70% to 85% appearing once. The sequencing input was peripheral blood. The receptors derive from a human donor in a cohort sampled during active COVID-19. The CDR3 runs from the conserved cysteine through the conserved F or W. Fields, in order: D gene, J gene, clone size, V gene, CDR3 DNA, CDR3 protein. A D gene is named only where the DNA matches it firmly. A clone size is listed for some rows: how often the clone was seen (once, few, many), or a class if it is expanded.

>.|TRBJ2-6|once|TRBV6-1
TGTGCCAGCAGTGAACCCCAGGGTTCTGGGGCCAACGTCCTGACTTTC
CASSEPQGSGANVLTF
>TRBD2|TRBJ2-2|.|TRBV11-2
TGTGCCAGCAGCCCCCGCGGGGGGGCTGTCACCGGGGAGCTGTTTTTT
CASSPRGGAVTGELFF
>.|TRBJ1-1|.|TRBV15
TGTGCCACCAGCAGAGGCGGGGGGCTCACTGAAGCTTTCTTT
CATSRGGGLTEAFF
>.|TRBJ1-2|.|TRBV7-2
TGTGCCAGCAGCTTAGATCCCGGAGTTGGCGGCTACACCTTC
CASSLDPGVGGYTF
>.|TRBJ1-1|.|TRBV25-1
TGTGCCAGTAGAGGGGGGGTCGGGCCTGAAGCTTTCTTT
CASRGGVGPEAFF
>TRBD1|TRBJ1-5|.|TRBV5-6
TGTGCCAGCAGCCCCTCGGGACAGACCTATAGCAATCAGCCCCAGCATTTT
CASSPSGQTYSNQPQHF
>.|TRBJ2-1|.|TRBV6-1
TGTGCCAGCAGTGACAGGGGTTTTAATGAGCAGTTCTTC
CASSDRGFNEQFF
>TRBD2|TRBJ2-7|.|TRBV7-8
TGTGCCAGCAGCTCCTTACGACTAGCGGGGGGCCTCGAGCAGTACTTC
CASSSLRLAGGLEQYF
>.|TRBJ1-2|.|TRBV9
TGTGCCAGCAGCGTAGACGGAGGATCTAACTATGGCTACACCTTC
CASSVDGGSNYGYTF
>.|TRBJ2-2|.|TRBV19
TGTGCCAGTAACCTGGGGGGGCGGAACACCGGGGAGCTGTTTTTT
CASNLGGRNTGELFF
>TRBD1|TRBJ2-3|once|TRBV19
TGTGCCAGTAGTATCAGGGGGCGAGATACGCAGTATTTT
CASSIRGRDTQYF
>TRBD1|TRBJ2-7|.|TRBV5-1
TGCGCCAGCAGCTTGGAGGGGACAGGGGGGTACGAGCAGTACTTC
CASSLEGTGGYEQYF
>TRBD2|TRBJ2-2|.|TRBV19
TGTGCCAGTAGGCCGGGACTAGCGGGCACCGGGGAGCTGTTTTTT
CASRPGLAGTGELFF
>.|TRBJ2-5|.|TRBV10-3
TGTGCCATCAGTGAGGGTCGGAGCTACCAAGAGACCCAGTACTTC
CAISEGRSYQETQYF
>TRBD2|TRBJ2-1|.|TRBV7-2
TGTGCCAGCAGCTATTCCACTAGCGGGGGGCAGTCCTACAATGAGCAGTTCTTC
CASSYSTSGGQSYNEQFF
>TRBD2|TRBJ2-2|.|TRBV28
TGTGCCAGCAGTTCTCCCGGGACTAGCGGGGGAGTGAACACCGGGGAGCTGTTTTTT
CASSSPGTSGGVNTGELFF
>.|TRBJ2-3|.|TRBV5-5
TGTGCCAGCAGCTCCCGGCGGGACCGAAGCACAGATACGCAGTATTTT
CASSSRRDRSTDTQYF
>TRBD2|TRBJ2-3|once|TRBV5-4
TGTGCCAGCAGCTTGCGGACTAGCGGGGGGTCCACAGATACGCAGTATTTT
CASSLRTSGGSTDTQYF
>TRBD2|TRBJ2-1|.|TRBV7-2
TGTGCCAGCAGCCTAAAGACTAGCGGGAACAATGAGCAGTTCTTC
CASSLKTSGNNEQFF
>TRBD1|TRBJ2-7|.|TRBV18
TGTGCCAGCTCACCATTATCACAGGGGGACGAGCAGTACTTC
CASSPLSQGDEQYF
>TRBD1|TRBJ2-3|.|TRBV5-1
TGCGCCAGCGGCTTAGGACAGGGGATTACAGATACGCAGTATTTT
CASGLGQGITDTQYF
>.|TRBJ2-5|.|TRBV28
TGTGCCAGCAGTCCACAAGGGGGCCAAGAGACCCAGTACTTC
CASSPQGGQETQYF
>.|TRBJ1-2|.|TRBV18
TGTGCCAGCTCACCACCGGGGGGGCGCGGCTATGGCTACACCTTC
CASSPPGGRGYGYTF
>TRBD2|TRBJ2-7|once|TRBV7-2
TGTGCCAGCAGCTTAGCTTCTAGCGGGGCCGAGCAGTACTTC
CASSLASSGAEQYF
>.|TRBJ1-6|.|TRBV14
TGTGCCAGCAGCCAAGGGCAGTATAATTCACCCCTCCACTTT
CASSQGQYNSPLHF
>TRBD2|TRBJ2-3|.|TRBV6-5
TGTGCCAGCAGTTACAGGCCTAGCGGACCCACAGATACGCAGTATTTT
CASSYRPSGPTDTQYF
>.|TRBJ2-3|.|TRBV29-1
TGCAGCGTCCTACAAGGGAGATTGGATACGCAGTATTTT
CSVLQGRLDTQYF
>TRBD2|TRBJ2-1|once|TRBV11-2
TGTGCCAGCAGCTTTATTTCTAGCGGGGGGGCCAATGAGCAGTTCTTC
CASSFISSGGANEQFF
>.|TRBJ2-2|once|TRBV24-1
TGTGCCACCAGTGATCCTCTCTTCGGGGAGATTACCGGGGAGCTGTTTTTT
CATSDPLFGEITGELFF
>TRBD1|TRBJ1-6|once|TRBV5-4
TGTGCCAGCAATCGACAGGGGAGGACTTCACCCCTCCACTTT
CASNRQGRTSPLHF